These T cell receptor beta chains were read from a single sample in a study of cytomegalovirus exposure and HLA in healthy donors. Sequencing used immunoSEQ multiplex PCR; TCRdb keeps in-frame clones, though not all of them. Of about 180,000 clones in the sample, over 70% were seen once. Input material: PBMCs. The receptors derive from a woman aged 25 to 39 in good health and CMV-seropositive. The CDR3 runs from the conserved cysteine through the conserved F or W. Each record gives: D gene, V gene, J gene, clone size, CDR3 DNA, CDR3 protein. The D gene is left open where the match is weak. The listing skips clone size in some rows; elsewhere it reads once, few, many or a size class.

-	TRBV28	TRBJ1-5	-	TGTGCCAGCAGTCCGGGACACCCTAATCAGCCCCAGCATTTT	CASSPGHPNQPQHF
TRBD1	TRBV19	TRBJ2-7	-	TGTGCCAGTAGTACCCGACAGGGGAACGAGCAGTACTTC	CASSTRQGNEQYF
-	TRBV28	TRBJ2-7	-	TGTGCCAGCTCGGAGGTTTCCTCCTACGAGCAGTACTTC	CASSEVSSYEQYF
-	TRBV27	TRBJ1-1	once	TGTGCCAGCAGTCACCGGGGGGGGAACACTGAAGCTTTCTTT	CASSHRGGNTEAFF
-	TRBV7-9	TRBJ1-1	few	TGTGCCAGCAGCTTAGCGCAGGGCTCGAACACTGAAGCTTTCTTT	CASSLAQGSNTEAFF
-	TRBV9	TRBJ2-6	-	TGTGCCAGCAGCGTAGGCGGGGCTGCTGGGGCCAACGTCCTGACTTTC	CASSVGGAAGANVLTF
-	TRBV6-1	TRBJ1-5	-	TGTGCCAGCAGTGAAGCGGGTGGACAGTATCAGCCCCAGCATTTT	CASSEAGGQYQPQHF
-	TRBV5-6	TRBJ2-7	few	TGTGCCAGCAGCTTGGGGGGCCTCCCGGGCTACGAGCAGTACTTC	CASSLGGLPGYEQYF
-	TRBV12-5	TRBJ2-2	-	TGTGCTAGTGGTTTGGTACTCATCGACACCGGGGAGCTGTTTTTT	CASGLVLIDTGELFF
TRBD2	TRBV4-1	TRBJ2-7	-	TGCGCCAGCAGCCACGTAAGCACCGGGACTAGCGGCTTTGAGCAGTACTTC	CASSHVSTGTSGFEQYF
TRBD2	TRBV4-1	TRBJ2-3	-	TGCGCCAGCAGCCAAGATACGGGAGGAGGCACAGATACGCAGTATTTT	CASSQDTGGGTDTQYF
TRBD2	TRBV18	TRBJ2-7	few	TGTGCCAGCTCACCTACCCCCGGCCAGCGGGACTCCTACGAGCAGTACTTC	CASSPTPGQRDSYEQYF
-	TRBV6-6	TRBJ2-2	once	TGTGCCAGCAGTCCATTCGCCGGGGGATACACCGGGGAGCTGTTTTTT	CASSPFAGGYTGELFF